This paragraph reports one T cell receptor (beta chain). Its antigen is unknown. Germline and genes here are mouse. Documented time point: mouse harvest day 7 after allogeneic transplant. Tail vein injection delivered 10^7 T-cell-depleted bone marrow cells and 10^6 splenic CD5+ T cells. Mice had MHC-mismatched B6 into BALB/c GVHD, sampled day 7 or 14. TCRdb keeps only in-frame clones here, not all; method: immunoSEQ multiplex PCR. The sample records fewer than 5,500 clones, 59% being singletons. This sample was taken from a study of tissue T cells after allogeneic stem cell transplantation. Study results and limitations: Shared clones across patients were few; motif clustering revealed tissue-specific shared signatures. In patients and mice, blood and spleen missed much of tissue repertoire.

This TCR was recovered from a female BALB/c mouse given C57BL/6 T cells with graft-versus-host disease after an allogeneic hematopoietic cell transplant. The sequencing input was spleen.

The part of the CDR3 DNA that was read is TGTGCCAGCAGTGAGGGGTATGAACAGTAC. This gives the protein CASSEGYEQY. The CDR3 in its entirety is CASSEGYEQYF. The rearrangement uses TRBV26 and TRBJ2-7, with D tentatively TRBD1 (5 bases). The read falls 1 residue short of the CDR3 end, and the missing part is taken from the germline J gene. The V end was cut by 5 bases, the J end by 4 bases, with 6 bases between. Germline V CDR1 and CDR2: KGHPV, FQNQEV (reference sequence). There are 11 residues in the CDR3. Combining the CDR3 with reference TRBV26 and TRBJ2-7 gives the whole variable domain NSKVIQTPRYLVKGQGQKAKMRCIPEKGHPVVFWYQQNKNNEFKFLINFQNQEVLQQIDMTEKRFSAECPSNSPCSLEIQSSEAGDSALYLCASSEGYEQYFGPGTRLTVL.